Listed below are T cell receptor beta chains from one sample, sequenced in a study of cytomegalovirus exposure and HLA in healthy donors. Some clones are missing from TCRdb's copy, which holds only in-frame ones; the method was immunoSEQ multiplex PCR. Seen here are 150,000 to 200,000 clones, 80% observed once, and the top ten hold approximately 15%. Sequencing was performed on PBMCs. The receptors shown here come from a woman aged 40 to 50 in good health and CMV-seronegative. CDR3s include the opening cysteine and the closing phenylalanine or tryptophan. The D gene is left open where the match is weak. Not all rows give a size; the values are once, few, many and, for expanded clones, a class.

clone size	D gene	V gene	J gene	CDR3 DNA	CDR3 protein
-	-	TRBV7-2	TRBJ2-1	TGTGCCAGCAGCTTAGGGGGTTGGGAGAGCTACAATGAGCAGTTCTTC	CASSLGGWESYNEQFF
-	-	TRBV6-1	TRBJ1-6	TGTGCCAGCAGTGCAAACAATCAGATCAACGCACCTTCACCCCTCCACTTT	CASSANNQINAPSPLHF
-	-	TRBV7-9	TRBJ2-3	TGTGCCAGCAGCTCACCCGAAGGGGCGCAGTATTTT	CASSSPEGAQYF
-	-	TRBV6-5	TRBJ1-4	TGTGCCAGCAGTTACTCTGGTGGGGGCTTTAATGAAAAACTGTTTTTT	CASSYSGGGFNEKLFF
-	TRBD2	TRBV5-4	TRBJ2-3	TGTGCCAGCAGCCCCGGGACTAGCGGCACAGATACGCAGTATTTT	CASSPGTSGTDTQYF
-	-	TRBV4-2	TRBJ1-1	TGTGCCAGCAGCCAAGAAACTACCTGGGGGGGGAACACTGAAGCTTTCTTT	CASSQETTWGGNTEAFF
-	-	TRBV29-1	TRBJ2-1	TGCAGCGTTTCCGGGACACCTTCCGCCTACAATGAGCAGTTCTTC	CSVSGTPSAYNEQFF
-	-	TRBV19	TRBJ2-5	TGTGCCAGTAGTGGGGGGCGGGAGAGGCGGGAGACCCAGTACTTC	CASSGGRERRETQYF
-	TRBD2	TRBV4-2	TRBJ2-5	TGTGCCAGCAGCCAAGTTCGACTAGCGGGGGGCGGTGCTGAGACCCAGTACTTC	CASSQVRLAGGGAETQYF
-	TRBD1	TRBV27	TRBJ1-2	TGTGCCAGCAGTCCTTCACAGGGGAACTACACCTTC	CASSPSQGNYTF
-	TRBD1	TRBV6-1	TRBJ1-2	TGTGCCAGCAGGTCGACAGGGCTTTGGTATGGCTACACCTTC	CASRSTGLWYGYTF
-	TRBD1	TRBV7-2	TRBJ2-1	TGTGCCAGCAGCTTAGCTACAGGGGGGCTCTATGAGCAGTTCTTC	CASSLATGGLYEQFF
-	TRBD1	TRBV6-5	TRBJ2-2	TGTGCCAGCAGTTCCCGGGACAGGGTGAACACCGGGGAGCTGTTTTTT	CASSSRDRVNTGELFF
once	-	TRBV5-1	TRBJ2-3	TGCGCCAGCCGGGCGACTAGTACAGATACGCAGTATTTT	CASRATSTDTQYF
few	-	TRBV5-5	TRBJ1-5	TGTGCCAGCAGCGACTCCCTGGCAGAGATGAGCTATCAGCCCCAGCATTTT	CASSDSLAEMSYQPQHF
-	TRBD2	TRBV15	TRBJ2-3	TGTGCCACCAGCAGAGACACTGAGCGGGAGATCCCAGATACGCAGTATTTT	CATSRDTEREIPDTQYF
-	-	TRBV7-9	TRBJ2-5	TGTTCCAGCAGCCGAACCCGGGCCAGGGCTGGAGAGACCCAGTACTTC	CSSSRTRARAGETQYF
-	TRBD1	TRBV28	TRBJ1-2	TGTGCCAGCACCCCCCCGGGACAGGGACTGGATGGCTACACCTTC	CASTPPGQGLDGYTF
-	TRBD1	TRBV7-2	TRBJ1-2	TGTGCCAGCAGCGGCCGCCGGGACAGGAGAGCTAGCTACACCTTC	CASSGRRDRRASYTF
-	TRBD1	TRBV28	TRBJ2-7	TGTGCCAGCAGAAAAAGACAGGGGGTTACCTACGAGCAGTACTTC	CASRKRQGVTYEQYF
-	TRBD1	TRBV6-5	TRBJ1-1	TGTGCCAGCACCACGATAGACAGGGGAGATACTGAAGCTTTCTTT	CASTTIDRGDTEAFF
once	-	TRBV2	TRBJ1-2	TGTGCCAGCAGCTTGGAGGGGTGGGGCTACACCTTC	CASSLEGWGYTF
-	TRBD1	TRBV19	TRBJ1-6	TGTGCCAGTAGGGACAGGAACTATAATTCACCCCTCCACTTT	CASRDRNYNSPLHF
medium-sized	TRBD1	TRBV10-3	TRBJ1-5	TGTGCCAGTCGGACAGGGGCGCATCAGCCCCAGCATTTT	CASRTGAHQPQHF
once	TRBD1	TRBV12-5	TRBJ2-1	TGTGCTAGTGGTTCTGGGACAGTCTTATACAATGAGCAGTTCTTC	CASGSGTVLYNEQFF
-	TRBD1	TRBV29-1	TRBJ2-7	TGCAGCGTGGGCTTGACAGGGCGCGAGCAGTACTTC	CSVGLTGREQYF
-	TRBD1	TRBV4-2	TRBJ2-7	TGTGCCAGCAGCCAAGAAGGACAGGGCTCCTACGAGCAGTACTTC	CASSQEGQGSYEQYF
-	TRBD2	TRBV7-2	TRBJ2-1	TGTGCCAGCACCTTAAGCTTATTAGCGGGGGGGCCCAATGAGCAGTTCTTC	CASTLSLLAGGPNEQFF
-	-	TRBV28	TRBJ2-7	TGTGCCAGCCTTGACTCGTACGAGCAGTACTTC	CASLDSYEQYF
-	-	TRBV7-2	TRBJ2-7	TGTGCCAGCAGCTTATATTCCGAGCAGTACTTC	CASSLYSEQYF
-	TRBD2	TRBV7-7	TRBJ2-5	TGTGCTAGCAGCTCTTTGACTAGCGCTCAAGAGACCCAGTACTTC	CASSSLTSAQETQYF
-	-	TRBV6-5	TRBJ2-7	TGTGCCAGCAGTTACTCGAGGTCCATCGAGCAGTACTTC	CASSYSRSIEQYF
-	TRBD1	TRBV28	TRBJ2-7	TGTGCCAGCAGCCTCCGGGACAGCATCCTTCACGAGCAGTACTTC	CASSLRDSILHEQYF
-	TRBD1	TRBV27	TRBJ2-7	TGTGCCAGTTGGGACAGCCCCTACGAGCAGTACTTC	CASWDSPYEQYF
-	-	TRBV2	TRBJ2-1	TGTGCCAGCAGTGGGGGGGGGCGTAGGGGAAATGAGCAGTTCTTC	CASSGGGRRGNEQFF
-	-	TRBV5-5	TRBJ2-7	TGTGCCAGCAGCTTGGAGGGGATGGGGGGAGGCCCAAACTACGAGCAGTACTTC	CASSLEGMGGGPNYEQYF
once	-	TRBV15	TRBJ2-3	TGTGCCACCAGCAACGGCGTCGGACACCTCACAGATACGCAGTATTTT	CATSNGVGHLTDTQYF
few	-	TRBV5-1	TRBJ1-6	TGCGCCAGCAGCTTGCTGGGGGCGGAATCACCCCTCCACTTT	CASSLLGAESPLHF
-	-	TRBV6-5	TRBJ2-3	TGTGCCAGCAGTTCGACAGAAAATACGCAGTATTTT	CASSSTENTQYF
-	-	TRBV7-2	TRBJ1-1	TGTGCCAGCAGCTTTACGACACTGAACACTGAAGCTTTCTTT	CASSFTTLNTEAFF
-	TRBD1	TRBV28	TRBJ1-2	TGTGCCAGCAGTTCTCCACAGGGGGCGGGTAGCTATGGCTACACCTTC	CASSSPQGAGSYGYTF
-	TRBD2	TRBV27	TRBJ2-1	TGTGCCAGCAGTAAGACTAGCGATATCACTGAGCAGTTCTTC	CASSKTSDITEQFF